This T cell receptor beta chain was retrieved from a study of cytomegalovirus exposure and HLA in healthy donors. At the level of the study: Within an early data release were about 85 million unique TCRs drawn from HLA-typed donors. Genetic ancestry analysis placed approximately 78% of the 400 or so donors that were genotyped in the Caucasian-associated cluster. Study-wide results and caveats: The classifier reportedly diagnosed cytomegalovirus status with high specificity and sensitivity. In an earlier analysis, productive rearrangement rates for most beta V segments clustered near 87% or 30%.

Regarding this clone: Its specificity is not known.

PCR employed 60 Vbeta and 13 Jbeta primers. Profiled with immunoSEQ multiplex PCR; TCRdb holds only in-frame clones, not every one. The sample holds over 150,000 clones, about 85% seen once. This CDR3 is built from 15 residues. Per the germline V gene, CDR1 is SGDLS and CDR2 is YYNGEE. V lost 3 bases, J lost 3 bases, and 6 bases stayed unmatched. The sequenced sample was PBMCs. The gene calls are TRBV9 and TRBJ2-3, with 8 bases aligning to TRBD2. This TCR was recovered from a boy between 2 and 10 years old in good health and CMV-seronegative. In nucleotides, the CDR3 is TGTGCCAGCAGCGAGGGACTAGTGGTTACAGATACGCAGTATTTT. Translating it yields CASSEGLVVTDTQYF.